The entry below describes one T cell receptor (beta chain). The data derive from a study of PD-L1 blockade in urothelial cancer. On the study more broadly: Blood analysis took place 3 weeks (second dose) and 6 weeks after treatment start. Median T cell yield per blood sample was 120,000 to 150,000 cells.

V was trimmed by 1 base and J by 4 bases, leaving 11 bases between them. Germline V gives CDR1 MNHNS, CDR2 SASEGT. CDR3 length: 15 amino acids. Data came from immunoSEQ multiplex PCR; TCRdb stores just in-frame clones and leaves some out. The sample includes more than 40,000 clones, 85% to 90% of them seen just once. Urothelial carcinoma in patients was locally advanced or metastatic. Per patient, between 1 and 8 samples were collected at pretreatment and on-treatment time points. The source is a woman aged 60-75 years with urothelial cancer. The sample was PBMCs, taken around atezolizumab (anti-PD-L1) treatment. V gene TRBV6-1 combines with J gene TRBJ2-1; D is uncertain. CDR3 amino acids: CASSEDRWLYNEQFF. The CDR3 DNA sequence: TGTGCCAGCAGTGAAGATCGGTGGTTATACAATGAGCAGTTCTTC.